This T cell receptor beta chain was recorded in a study of blood T cell repertoires in COVID-19. At the level of the study: Specimens from acute and convalescent COVID-19 originated in the United States, Italy and Spain. T cells, B-cell-depleted T cells, or PBMCs provided the cDNA or gDNA that served as material.

Germline CDR1 is MGHRA and CDR2 is YSYEKL. The CDR3 contains 16 residues. With V trimmed by 0 bases and J by 8 bases, 8 bases remained unmatched. Seattle patient enrollment occurred during active infection, with longitudinal follow-up thereafter. In the original processing: Amplifying reference gene primers gave estimates of nucleated cell counts. The protocol was immunoSEQ multiplex PCR, while the TCRdb copy is restricted to in-frame clones and leaves out a portion. That table supplies the V and J calls and clone size; D and trimming were determined from the DNA. The sample includes tens of thousands of clones, more than 80% of them seen just once.

This TCR was sampled from a man older than 75 with COVID-19, enrolled during active disease. The sample comprised peripheral blood. The chain joins TRBV4-1 to TRBJ1-4; 8 nucleotides match TRBD1. The CDR3 sequence is CASSQDRGQGREKLFF. The CDR3 DNA follows: TGCGCCAGCAGCCAAGATAGAGGACAGGGCAGAGAAAAACTGTTTTTT.